A single sample gave rise to the 23 T cell receptor beta chains below, sequenced in a study of blood T cell repertoires in COVID-19. Repertoires were generated with immunoSEQ multiplex PCR, while TCRdb's copy carries only in-frame clones and drops some. The sample shows some 82,000 clones, around 83% of them seen only once. The sample taken for sequencing was peripheral blood. The receptors were gathered from an older man with active or convalescent COVID-19.

A few counts support this clone. The chain employs TRBV18 and TRBJ2-1; TRBD1 is a possible D gene (6 bases). Germline assignment: CDR1 KGHSH and CDR2 LQKENI. V was cut by 3 bases and J by 10 bases, with 10 bases left in between. This CDR3 contains 12 residues. CDR3 sequence (DNA): TGTGCCAGCTCACCGGACAGTGGCGAGCAGTTCTTC. This sequence encodes CASSPDSGEQFF.

The V call is TRBV18, the J call TRBJ1-4; D uncertain. Per germline, CDR1 KGHSH and CDR2 LQKENI. CDR3 length: 14 residues. The ends were cut back, 3 bases at V and 4 bases at J, with 9 bases in the middle. The chain's CDR3 is CASSPEQLNEKLFF. The CDR3 DNA is TGTGCCAGCTCACCGGAACAGCTTAATGAAAAACTGTTTTTT.

The chain links TRBV6-2 or TRBV6-3 to TRBJ2-7; 9 bases match TRBD2. Germline V gene lookup returns CDR1 MNHEY and CDR2 SVGEGT. This CDR3 contains 21 residues. J gave up 5 bases and V 2 bases, and 25 bases lay outside the gene matches. The CDR3 reads CASSYVYQLRTSGPNWHEQYF. The CDR3 nucleotides read TGTGCCAGCAGTTACGTATATCAGCTGAGAACTAGCGGGCCAAACTGGCACGAGCAGTACTTC.

This clone was recorded a few times. The genes are TRBV27 and TRBJ2-1, with 13 nucleotides matching TRBD2. Germline CDR1 reads MNHEY; CDR2 reads SMNVEV (reference sequence). Trimming took 5 bases from V and 2 from J; bases not matched to a gene: 9. CDR3 length: 18 residues. The CDR3, as DNA: TGTGCCAGCAGTCGCCGCCCCGGACTAGCGGGAGCCTACAATGAGCAGTTCTTC. This codes for CASSRRPGLAGAYNEQFF.

The chain recombines TRBV2 with TRBJ1-1; D is perhaps TRBD1 (6 bases). The CDR3 contains 16 residues. V shed 5 bases and J shed 1 base, with 17 bases lying between them. Germline loops: CDR1 SNHLY, CDR2 FYNNEI. The chain's CDR3 is CASSSDPRGQNTEAFF. DNA for the CDR3: TGTGCCAGCAGTTCCGACCCCAGGGGTCAGAACACTGAAGCTTTCTTT.

V is TRBV28 and J is TRBJ2-7; 11 bases match TRBD2. The CDR3 runs to 15 residues. Germline CDR1 reads MDHEN; CDR2 reads SYDVKM. J lost 6 bases, V lost 5 bases, and 9 bases had no gene match. The CDR3 protein is CASSGGSGRAFEQYF. CDR3 bases: TGTGCCAGCAGTGGGGGTAGCGGGAGGGCCTTCGAGCAGTACTTC. Filled out from reference TRBV28 and TRBJ2-7, the complete variable domain reads DVKVTQSSRYLVKRTGEKVFLECVQDMDHENMFWYRQDPGLGLRLIYFSYDVKMKEKGDIPEGYSVSREKKERFSLILESASTNQTSMYLCASSGGSGRAFEQYFGPGTRLTVT.

The chain has TRBV3-1 (or the pseudogene TRBV3-2) and TRBJ1-2; perhaps TRBD1 as D (5 bases). The CDR3 covers 14 residues. CDR1 is LGHDT, CDR2 YNNKEL, per germline (reference sequence). Trimming took 1 base from V and 6 from J, leaving 12 bases between them. In DNA form, the CDR3 reads TGTGCCAGCAGCCAAGCGGGGGTGGGGCATGGCTACACCTTC. Translating it yields CASSQAGVGHGYTF.

This sequence joins TRBV7-2 and TRBJ1-4, with D possibly TRBD1 on 6 matching bases. Germline values: CDR1 SGHTA, CDR2 FQGNSA. The CDR3 consists of 15 residues. V was cut by 3 bases and J by 8 bases, with 16 bases left in between. The DNA for the CDR3 is TGTGCCAGCAGCTTTCAGACAGGTGAATTGGAAAAACTGTTTTTT. The encoded protein is CASSFQTGELEKLFF.

The gene calls are TRBV5-5 and TRBJ1-1; D remains ambiguous. Germline CDR1 SGHKS, CDR2 YYEKEE (reference sequence). Trimming removed 0 bases from V and 0 bases from J, with 6 bases in between. The CDR3 loop spans 14 amino acids. CDR3 DNA sequence: TGTGCCAGCAGCTTGGCCATAGTGAACACTGAAGCTTTCTTT. This codes for CASSLAIVNTEAFF.

This clone was picked up one time. V is TRBV19 and J is TRBJ2-5, with TRBD2 identical over 7 bases. CDR3 length: 16 residues. V shed 0 bases and J 10 bases; nucleotides not matched to a gene: 14. Germline values: CDR1 LNHDA, CDR2 SQIVND (reference sequence). CDR3 sequence (DNA): TGTGCCAGTAGTATAGAGGGGACTAATTCTCCAAGGGGCCAGTACTTC. It specifies CASSIEGTNSPRGQYF.

The chain couples TRBV24-1 to TRBJ2-5, with a tentative D call TRBD1 (6 bases). The germline V gene has CDR1 KGHDR and CDR2 SFDVKD. This CDR3 spans 16 amino acids. V dropped 5 bases and J dropped 2 bases, with 17 bases sitting between them. Here the CDR3 reads CATSGVSGTPQETQYF. CDR3 coding DNA: TGTGCCACCAGTGGAGTATCCGGGACACCGCAAGAGACCCAGTACTTC.

The V gene is TRBV5-6, the J gene TRBJ1-3; maybe TRBD1 (6 bases). V was shortened by 0 bases and J by 2 bases, with 12 bases between the two germline ends. From germline, CDR1 is SGHDT and CDR2 YYEEEE. This CDR3 spans 16 amino acids. CDR3 nucleotide sequence: TGTGCCAGCAGCTTGGACAGGGAGCCGCCTGGAAACACCATATATTTT. It encodes CASSLDREPPGNTIYF.

V is TRBV19 and J is TRBJ2-5; D perhaps matches TRBD2 (5 bases). The CDR3 totals 16 residues. V lost 5 bases and J lost 1, with 17 bases in between. Looked up from germline, CDR1 is LNHDA and CDR2 is SQIVND (reference sequence). CDR3 region: CASSQAVSAGQETQYF. The CDR3 nucleotides are TGTGCCAGTAGTCAGGCGGTGTCGGCGGGCCAAGAGACCCAGTACTTC.

This chain uses TRBV30 with TRBJ1-6, with 7 bases matching TRBD1. Germline assignment: CDR1 GTSNPN and CDR2 SVGIG (reference sequence). This CDR3 spans 15 amino acids. V lost 2 bases, J lost 10 bases, and 11 bases stayed unmatched. CDR3: CAWSTGQAHESPLHF. The CDR3 region has the DNA TGTGCCTGGAGTACCGGACAGGCCCATGAATCACCCCTCCACTTT.

The V call is TRBV30, the J call TRBJ2-1; the match to TRBD2 covers 12 bases. The CDR3 covers 15 residues. Germline trimming cut 3 bases from V and 9 bases from J; bases unmatched to any gene: 9. Germline CDR1 and CDR2: GTSNPN and SVGIG (reference sequence). Written as DNA, the CDR3 is TGTGCCTGGAGCACCACTAGCGGGGGGCCGGGTGAGCAGTTCTTC. Residues: CAWSTTSGGPGEQFF.

The chain joins TRBV6-6 to TRBJ2-3; 10 bases map to TRBD2. Germline values: CDR1 MNHNY, CDR2 SVGAGI (reference sequence). V was pared by 8 bases and J by 6 bases, with 8 bases of the junction left unmatched. The CDR3 has 14 residues. The DNA of the CDR3 is TGTGCCAGCTTTAGTAGCGGGGGGTCGGATACGCAGTATTTT. Amino acid sequence: CASFSSGGSDTQYF.

This chain joins TRBV13 and TRBJ1-2; D may be TRBD1 (5 bases). CDR1 and CDR2 from the germline V gene are PRHDT and FYEKMQ (reference sequence). The germline V and J ends were trimmed by 7 bases and 2 bases, with 14 bases remaining between them. This CDR3 has 14 amino acids. The CDR3 region has the DNA TGTGCCAGCACCACCCGGACACCGAACTATGGCTACACCTTC. It specifies CASTTRTPNYGYTF.

The genes are TRBV29-1 and TRBJ2-1, with a possible D match to TRBD1 (5 bases). This CDR3 region has 13 residues. Germline V gene lookup returns CDR1 SQVTM and CDR2 ANQGSEA. Trimming removed 1 base from V and 8 bases from J, with 12 bases in between. As DNA, the CDR3 is TGCAGCGTTGAAGTCTCAGGGTGGTATGAGCAGTTCTTC. Translating gives CSVEVSGWYEQFF.

The chain combines TRBV6-2 or TRBV6-3 with TRBJ2-1; TRBD2 agrees at 8 bases. J lost 7 bases, V lost 4 bases, and 6 bases had no gene match. From germline, CDR1 is MNHEY and CDR2 SVGEGT. This CDR3 spans 14 amino acids. This CDR3 reads CASSWSGSFNEQFF. CDR3 sequence (DNA): TGTGCCAGCAGTTGGAGCGGGAGTTTTAATGAGCAGTTCTTC.

This clone has a handful of counts. V and J are TRBV13 and TRBJ2-1; 8 nucleotides align to TRBD2. The CDR3 runs 18 residues. Germline V gene data show CDR1 as PRHDT and CDR2 as FYEKMQ (reference sequence). J gave up 0 bases and V 5 bases, and 12 bases lay outside the gene matches. In DNA form, the CDR3 reads TGTGCCAGCAGCCCGGGGGGGAGGGGCGCAAGCTCCTACAATGAGCAGTTCTTC. Protein: CASSPGGRGASSYNEQFF. Based on the CDR3 plus reference TRBV13 and TRBJ2-1, the full variable domain is AAGVIQSPRHLIKEKRETATLKCYPIPRHDTVYWYQQGPGQDPQFLISFYEKMQSDKGSIPDRFSAQQFSDYHSELNMSSLELGDSALYFCASSPGGRGASSYNEQFFGPGTRLTVL.

J is TRBJ1-2 and V is TRBV28; weak D call: TRBD1 (5 bases). The CDR3 is 13 amino acids. Trimming pared 8 bases from V and 4 bases from J, leaving 14 bases between. Germline V CDR1 and CDR2: MDHEN, SYDVKM. The CDR3 sequence: CASLRRDFYGYTF. Here the CDR3 DNA reads TGTGCCAGCTTGAGGAGGGACTTCTATGGCTACACCTTC.

The chain links TRBV2 to TRBJ2-7, with 8 positions matching TRBD1. V was clipped by 8 bases and J by 6 bases; unmatched bases: 6. Germline assignment: CDR1 SNHLY and CDR2 FYNNEI. The CDR3 totals 12 residues. The chain's CDR3 is CASGAQGVEQYF. CDR3 nucleotide sequence: TGTGCCAGCGGGGCACAGGGGGTCGAGCAGTACTTC.

V and J are TRBV3-1 (or the pseudogene TRBV3-2) and TRBJ1-2; 9 bases map to TRBD1. The V segment lost 4 bases and the J segment 3 bases; nucleotides outside the gene matches: 6. Germline CDR1 LGHDT, CDR2 YNNKEL (reference sequence). CDR3 length: 15 residues. The CDR3 DNA follows: TGTGCCAGCAGCCCTACAGGGGGCAGGGACTATGGCTACACCTTC. It codes for CASSPTGGRDYGYTF.